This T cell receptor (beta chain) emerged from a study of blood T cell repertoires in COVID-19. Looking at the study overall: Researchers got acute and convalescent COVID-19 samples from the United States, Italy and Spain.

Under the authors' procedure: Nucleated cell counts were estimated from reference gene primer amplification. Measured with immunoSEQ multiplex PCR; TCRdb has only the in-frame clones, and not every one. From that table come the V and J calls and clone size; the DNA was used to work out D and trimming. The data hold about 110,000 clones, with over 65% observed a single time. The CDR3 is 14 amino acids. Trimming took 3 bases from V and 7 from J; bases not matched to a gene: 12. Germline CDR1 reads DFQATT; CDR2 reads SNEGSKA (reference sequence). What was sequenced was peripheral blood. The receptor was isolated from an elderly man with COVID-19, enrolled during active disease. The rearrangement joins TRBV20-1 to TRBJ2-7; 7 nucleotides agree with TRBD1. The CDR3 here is CSASRETGQREQYF. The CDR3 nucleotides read TGCAGTGCTAGTAGGGAGACAGGGCAAAGGGAGCAGTACTTC.